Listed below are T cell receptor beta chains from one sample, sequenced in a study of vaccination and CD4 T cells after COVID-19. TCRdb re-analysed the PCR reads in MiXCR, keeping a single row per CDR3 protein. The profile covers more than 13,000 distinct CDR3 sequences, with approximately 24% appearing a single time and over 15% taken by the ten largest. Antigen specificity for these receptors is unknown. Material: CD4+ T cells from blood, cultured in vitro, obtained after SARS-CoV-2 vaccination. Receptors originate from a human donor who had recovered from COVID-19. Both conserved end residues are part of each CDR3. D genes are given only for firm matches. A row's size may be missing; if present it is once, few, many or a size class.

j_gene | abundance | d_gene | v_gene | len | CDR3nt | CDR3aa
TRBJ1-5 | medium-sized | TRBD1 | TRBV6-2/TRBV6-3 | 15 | TGTGCCAGCAGACAACCGGGACAGGCCAATCAGCCCCAGCATTTT | CASRQPGQANQPQHF
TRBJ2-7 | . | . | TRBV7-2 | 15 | TGTGCCAGCAGCTCAAAGCCTAGCACGACCTACGAGCAGTACTTC | CASSSKPSTTYEQYF
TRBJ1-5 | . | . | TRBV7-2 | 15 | TGTGCCAGCAGCTTAGGATCTCAGAGTAATCAGCCCCAGCATTTT | CASSLGSQSNQPQHF
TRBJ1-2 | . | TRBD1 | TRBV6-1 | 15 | TGTGCCAGCAGTGGACGGGACAGACTTAACTATGGCTACACCTTC | CASSGRDRLNYGYTF
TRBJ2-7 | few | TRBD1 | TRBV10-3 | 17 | TGTGCCATCGGAAGGGGGGATACCGGGACAGGGGAATACGAGCAGTACTTC | CAIGRGDTGTGEYEQYF
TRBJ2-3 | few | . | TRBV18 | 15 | TGTGCCAGCTCACCCACGGTTGGGGGCGGCGATACGCAGTATTTT | CASSPTVGGGDTQYF
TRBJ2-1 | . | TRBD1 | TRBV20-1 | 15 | TGCAGTGCTAGAGACCGGGGACAGGAAAACAATGAGCAGTTCTTC | CSARDRGQENNEQFF
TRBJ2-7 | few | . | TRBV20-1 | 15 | TGCAGTGCTAGAGTCGTGGGGGCCCGGTACTACGAGCAGTACTTC | CSARVVGARYYEQYF
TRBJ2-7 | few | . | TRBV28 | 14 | TGTGCCAGCAGTTTTGTGGGGGTCTCCTACGAGCAGTACTTC | CASSFVGVSYEQYF
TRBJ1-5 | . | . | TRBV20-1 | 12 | TGCAGTGCTAGCAAGGGGGGTCAGCCCCAGCATTTT | CSASKGGQPQHF
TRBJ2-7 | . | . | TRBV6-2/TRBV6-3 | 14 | TGTGCCAGCAGTCGAAGGGACGGACCCTACGAGCAGTACTTC | CASSRRDGPYEQYF
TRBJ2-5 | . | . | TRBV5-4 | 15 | TGTGCCAGCAGCGCCCCTCCTGGTGGGCAAGAGACCCAGTACTTC | CASSAPPGGQETQYF
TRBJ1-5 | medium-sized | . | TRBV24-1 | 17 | TGTGCCACCAGTGATTCGGGACGCGGAGTTGGCAATCAGCCCCAGCATTTT | CATSDSGRGVGNQPQHF
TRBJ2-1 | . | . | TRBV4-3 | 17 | TGCGCCAGCAGCCAAGTGAGGGGGGAATGGACCTACAATGAGCAGTTCTTC | CASSQVRGEWTYNEQFF
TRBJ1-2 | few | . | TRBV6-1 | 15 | TGTGCCACCATTAGACAAAACCGGGGTATCCATGGCTACACCTTC | CATIRQNRGIHGYTF